This entry lists 28 T cell receptor beta chains sequenced from one sample in a study of human T cells and chemical hapten exposure. TCRdb used MiXCR to reprocess the RACE reads, holding one entry per CDR3 protein. Of 180,000 or so distinct CDR3 sequences in the sample, 25% to 30% were seen once. The sample's time point: pre-sensitization, week 0. The treatment denotes: therapeutic diphenylcyclopropenone sensitization with weekly scalp DPC. Source: whole blood, taken in connection with sensitization to the hapten diphenylcyclopropenone (DPC). The receptors were gathered from a woman aged 30 to 39 with alopecia areata. Some clones in this sample may be carry-over from other donors' samples.

The chain employs TRBV6-5 and TRBJ1-1; tentative D call: TRBD1 (6 bases). The germline CDR1 and CDR2 sequences are MNHEY and SVGAGI. This CDR3 is 14 amino acids long. The germline V and J ends were trimmed by 3 bases and 5 bases, with 13 bases remaining between them. CDR3 sequence reads: CASSYTGIMTEAFF. DNA of the CDR3: TGTGCCAGCAGTTATACAGGGATAATGACTGAAGCTTTCTTT.

The chain is built from TRBV10-3 and TRBJ1-2, with D possibly TRBD1 on 6 matching bases. Per the germline V gene, CDR1 is ENHRY and CDR2 is SYGVKD. CDR3 length equals 15 residues. Trimming cost V 2 bases and J 4 bases, with 14 bases left between them. DNA of the CDR3: TGTGCCATCAGTGAGCTGGGGGCTAAAGGCTATGGCTACACCTTC. Translating it yields CAISELGAKGYGYTF.

The chain couples TRBV7-9 to TRBJ2-7; D gene ambiguous. The CDR3 consists of 12 residues. The germline V gene encodes CDR1 SEHNR and CDR2 FQNEAQ (reference sequence). The V gene lost 6 bases and the J gene lost 3 bases, with 9 bases spanning the gap. CDR3 sequence: CASSPAHYEQYF. The DNA for the CDR3 is TGTGCCAGCAGTCCCGCCCACTACGAGCAGTACTTC.

J is TRBJ1-2 and V is TRBV28, with 7 nucleotides matching TRBD1. The V gene's germline CDR1 is MDHEN and CDR2 SYDVKM. The V and J ends lost 6 bases and 3 bases, in that order; junction bases with no gene match: 7. CDR3 size: 14 residues. The CDR3 DNA follows: TGTGCCAGCAGACCACCCGACAGGGACTATGGCTACACCTTC. Translation gives CASRPPDRDYGYTF.

The chain joins TRBV29-1 to TRBJ2-5; 8 bases line up with TRBD1. Germline V lookup: CDR1 SQVTM, CDR2 ANQGSEA. Trimming cost V 4 bases and J 5 bases; bases outside gene matches: 3. This CDR3 spans 12 amino acids. CDR3 nucleotides: TGCAGCGTTGTGACAGGGGCGGAGACCCAGTACTTC. It translates to CSVVTGAETQYF.

The genes are TRBV10-3 and TRBJ1-4; D not resolved. CDR3 length: 13 residues. Germline V CDR1 and CDR2: ENHRY, SYGVKD. The ends were cut back, 6 bases at V and 8 bases at J, with 13 bases in the middle. The CDR3 DNA reads TGTGCCATCAGAGAGGGAGTAGGGGAAAAACTGTTTTTT. Its translation: CAIREGVGEKLFF.

This clonotype occurred a few times. V usage is TRBV5-1 and J usage is TRBJ1-1; D unresolved. This CDR3 spans 12 amino acids. CDR1 and CDR2 from the germline V gene are SGHRS and YFSETQ. V was pared by 0 bases and J by 8 bases, with 8 bases between. The chain's CDR3 is CASSLALGEAFF. The DNA of the CDR3 is TGCGCCAGCAGCTTGGCCCTGGGAGAAGCTTTCTTT.

This clonotype has only a few counts. V is TRBV6-1 and J is TRBJ1-2, with 8 bases identical to TRBD1. V shed 6 bases, J shed 5 bases, and the junction held 8 bases outside the gene matches. This CDR3 contains 14 residues. The germline CDR1 and CDR2 sequences are MNHNS and SASEGT. The CDR3 protein is CASRPGTGYYGYTF. CDR3 DNA: TGTGCCAGCAGACCTGGGACAGGATATTATGGCTACACCTTC.

V is TRBV20-1 and J is TRBJ2-1; D gene unclear. This CDR3 has 12 amino acids. Trimming pared 7 bases from V and 6 bases from J, leaving 13 bases between. CDR1 and CDR2 from the germline V gene are DFQATT and SNEGSKA (reference sequence). CDR3 protein: CSGAHGSNEQFF. Here the CDR3 DNA reads TGCAGTGGCGCTCATGGCTCCAATGAGCAGTTCTTC.

The V gene is TRBV20-1, the J gene TRBJ1-5; TRBD1 agrees at 11 bases. Germline lookup yields CDR1 DFQATT and CDR2 SNEGSKA (reference sequence). This CDR3 comprises 15 residues. Losses at the gene ends were 7 bases for V and 7 bases for J; bases not matched to a gene: 12. The CDR3 loop reads CSVSQGQGVEQPQHF. CDR3 nucleotides: TGCAGTGTGTCTCAGGGACAGGGGGTAGAGCAGCCCCAGCATTTT.

The V call is TRBV10-3, the J call TRBJ2-1; TRBD2 matches at 7 bases. Unmatched junction bases numbered 9, after V lost 4 bases and J lost 0 bases. CDR1 is ENHRY and CDR2 is SYGVKD in the germline V gene. The CDR3 totals 17 residues. The CDR3 DNA follows: TGTGCCATCAGTGCGGGTGCTAGCGGTAGCTCCTACAATGAGCAGTTCTTC. Translating it yields CAISAGASGSSYNEQFF.

This clonotype was detected only a few times. This chain uses TRBV2 with TRBJ2-2, with D perhaps TRBD1 or TRBD2 (5 bases each). There are 14 residues in the CDR3. V lost 3 bases to trimming and J lost 7 bases, with 12 bases between them. Germline values: CDR1 SNHLY, CDR2 FYNNEI. CDR3 in amino acids: CASSDSPGLGELFF. Here the CDR3 DNA reads TGTGCCAGCAGTGATTCGCCGGGGCTCGGGGAGCTGTTTTTT. The full variable domain, with the rest looked up from reference TRBV2 and TRBJ2-2, is EPEVTQTPSHQVTQMGQEVILRCVPISNHLYFYWYRQILGQKVEFLVSFYNNEISEKSEIFDDQFSVERPDGSNFTLKIRSTKLEDSAMYFCASSDSPGLGELFFGEGSRLTVL.

J is TRBJ2-7 and V is TRBV28; 11 bases agree with TRBD1. Germline values: CDR1 MDHEN, CDR2 SYDVKM. V lost 0 bases to trimming and J lost 4 bases; unmatched junction nucleotides: 2. CDR3 size: 15 residues. The CDR3 loop reads CASSLWGTGGYEQYF. In nucleotides, the CDR3 is TGTGCCAGCAGTTTATGGGGGACAGGGGGTTACGAGCAGTACTTC.

This clonotype was seen at least ten times. This chain uses TRBV11-2 with TRBJ1-5, with 7 bases matching TRBD1. V lost 0 bases to trimming and J lost 1 base; unmatched junction nucleotides: 6. Per the germline V gene, CDR1 is SGHAT and CDR2 is FQNNGV. This CDR3 has 17 amino acids. CDR3: CASSLERTGLSNQPQHF. In DNA form, the CDR3 reads TGTGCCAGCAGCTTAGAGCGGACAGGCCTAAGCAATCAGCCCCAGCATTTT.

This clonotype was detected a few times. The chain recombines TRBV7-2 with TRBJ2-2, with D hard to call. Trimming cost V 5 bases and J 1 base, with 17 bases left between them. The germline gives CDR1 SGHTA, CDR2 FQGNSA. The length of the CDR3 is 17 residues. Here the CDR3 DNA reads TGTGCCAGCAGCCCCGACCTGGTGGCCTTGAACACCGGGGAGCTGTTTTTT. Its translation is CASSPDLVALNTGELFF.

The chain recombines TRBV24-1 with TRBJ2-1, with 8 bases matching TRBD2. CDR1 is KGHDR, CDR2 SFDVKD, per germline. This CDR3 is 18 amino acids long. The V gene end was trimmed by 4 bases and the J gene end by 7 bases; junction bases not matched to a gene: 17. The CDR3 DNA reads TGTGCCACCAGTGACAACCGTCGGGGAGCGGGAGAGAGGAATGAGCAGTTCTTC. Translation gives CATSDNRRGAGERNEQFF.

This clonotype was observed at least ten times. The chain links TRBV6-2 or TRBV6-3 to TRBJ2-6; D may be TRBD1 or TRBD2 (5 bases each). Trimming removed 2 bases at V and 11 bases at J, with 16 bases between. Germline CDR1 MNHEY, CDR2 SVGEGT. This CDR3 has 15 residues. This CDR3 is CASSYIGTDFYVLTF. As DNA, the CDR3 is TGTGCCAGCAGTTACATTGGGACGGACTTTTACGTCCTGACTTTC.

The V call is TRBV5-1, the J call TRBJ2-2, with D tentatively TRBD1 (5 bases). There are 15 residues in the CDR3. Between the trimmed V and J ends, which lost 0 bases and 6 bases, there was a span of 12 bases. The germline CDR1 and CDR2 sequences are SGHRS and YFSETQ. As DNA, the CDR3 is TGCGCCAGCAGCTTGGCCGGTCAGGGTTCCGGGGAGCTGTTTTTT. It codes for CASSLAGQGSGELFF.

The chain combines TRBV29-1 with TRBJ1-2, with 9 bases fitting TRBD1. The V segment lost 4 bases and the J segment 5 bases; nucleotides outside the gene matches: 5. This CDR3 has 13 residues. Germline values: CDR1 SQVTM, CDR2 ANQGSEA. CDR3 bases: TGCAGCGTTGGGGGACAGGGAGGGTATGGCTACACCTTC. This sequence encodes CSVGGQGGYGYTF.

Only a few counts were recorded for this clonotype. V is TRBV10-3 and J is TRBJ2-7; the match to TRBD2 covers 7 bases. CDR1 ENHRY and CDR2 SYGVKD come from the germline V gene. The CDR3 extends over 13 amino acids. V lost 8 bases to trimming and J lost 5 bases; unmatched junction nucleotides: 9. The CDR3 sequence: CAIASGRVDEQYF. The CDR3 region has the DNA TGTGCCATCGCCTCAGGGAGGGTCGACGAGCAGTACTTC.

About this clonotype: One junction end does not reproduce the germline sequence, and a read error may be involved. V gene TRBV7-2 combines with J gene TRBJ2-5, with 12 nucleotides matching TRBD2. Germline V gives CDR1 SGHTA, CDR2 FQGNSA. The CDR3 runs to 13 residues. The CDR3 nucleotides are TGTGCCAGCAGCCCGCACCTAGCGGGGGGGCCCGTATTC. Encoded protein: CASSPHLAGGPVF.

The J gene is TRBJ1-6, the V gene TRBV28; maybe TRBD1 (5 bases). Germline assignment: CDR1 MDHEN and CDR2 SYDVKM. CDR3 length: 15 amino acids. Between the trimmed V and J ends, which lost 5 bases and 5 bases, there was a span of 13 bases. DNA for the CDR3: TGTGCCAGCAGTCCGCAGGGTCCCGATAATTCACCCCTCCACTTT. Its translation: CASSPQGPDNSPLHF.

The DNA for the CDR3 is TGTGCCTGGACCGTGGACAGCTCCTACAATGAGCAGTTCTTC. It yields the protein CAWTVDSSYNEQFF. The rearrangement uses TRBV30 and TRBJ2-1, with TRBD1 as a possible D gene (6 bases). Germline lookup yields CDR1 GTSNPN and CDR2 SVGIG (reference sequence). V lost 4 bases, J lost 0 bases, and 10 bases lay in between. The CDR3 sequence is 14 residues long. Looking up the rest from reference TRBV30 and TRBJ2-1 gives the full variable domain: SQTIHQWPATLVQPVGSPLSLECTVEGTSNPNLYWYRQAAGRGLQLLFYSVGIGQISSEVPQNLSASRPQDRQFILSSKKLLLSDSGFYLCAWTVDSSYNEQFFGPGTRLTVL.

The rearrangement links TRBV2 to TRBJ2-5; D not resolved. The CDR3 is 11 residues long. Germline V CDR1 and CDR2: SNHLY, FYNNEI. The germline V and J ends were trimmed by 7 bases and 6 bases, with 9 bases remaining between them. The CDR3 sequence is CASTTEQTQYF. CDR3 in DNA: TGTGCCAGCACTACAGAGCAGACCCAGTACTTC. Looking up the rest from reference TRBV2 and TRBJ2-5 gives the full variable domain: EPEVTQTPSHQVTQMGQEVILRCVPISNHLYFYWYRQILGQKVEFLVSFYNNEISEKSEIFDDQFSVERPDGSNFTLKIRSTKLEDSAMYFCASTTEQTQYFGPGTRLLVL.

This clonotype was detected a few times. The J gene is TRBJ1-6, the V gene TRBV30, with unresolved D. The V and J ends lost 2 bases and 3 bases respectively, with 5 bases between them. Germline V CDR1 and CDR2: GTSNPN, SVGIG (reference sequence). This CDR3 contains 13 residues. The CDR3 DNA reads TGTGCCTGGAGTACGAACTATAATTCACCCCTCCACTTT. It yields the protein CAWSTNYNSPLHF.

This clonotype was found a few times. One junction end disagrees with the germline gene, perhaps due to a read error. The chain carries TRBV10-1 and TRBJ2-1; no clear D gene. The CDR3 consists of 14 residues. Germline V gene lookup returns CDR1 WNHNN and CDR2 SYGVQD (reference sequence). CDR3 residues: CASRESRTYNEQFF. The CDR3 nucleotides are TGCGCCAGCAGGGAGTCGCGAACCTACAATGAGCAGTTCTTC.

A single count supports this clonotype. The V call is TRBV9, the J call TRBJ1-3; D ambiguous. The CDR3 runs to 17 residues. Germline V gene sequence: CDR1 SGDLS, CDR2 YYNGEE. The germline V and J ends were trimmed by 2 bases and 0 bases, with 15 bases remaining between them. The CDR3 nucleotides are TGTGCCAGCAGCGTGGGCCTTACTCAAGTCTCTGGAAACACCATATATTTT. Protein product: CASSVGLTQVSGNTIYF.

The chain is built from TRBV27 and TRBJ2-7; the D call may be TRBD1 or TRBD2 (5 bases each). The germline CDR1 and CDR2 sequences are MNHEY and SMNVEV (reference sequence). This CDR3 has 15 amino acids. The V and J ends lost 2 bases and 6 bases respectively, with 17 bases between them. The CDR3 loop reads CASSLAGTPPREQYF. In DNA, the CDR3 is TGTGCCAGCAGTTTAGCCGGGACGCCCCCGCGCGAGCAGTACTTC.